The 23 T cell receptor beta chains presented below share a single source sample, sequenced in a study of blood T cell repertoires in COVID-19. Produced via immunoSEQ multiplex PCR; TCRdb's table is partial and in-frame only. The profile shows about 33,000 clones, approximately 80% of them singletons. Material: peripheral blood. Receptor source: a human donor in a cohort sampled during active COVID-19.

The chain employs TRBV2 and TRBJ2-5, with 12 bases that match TRBD2. The junction had 4 bases not matched to a gene; V was cut back by 6 bases and J by 2 bases. Germline V lookup: CDR1 SNHLY, CDR2 FYNNEI. CDR3 length: 15 amino acids. DNA of the CDR3: TGTGCCAGCAGACTCGGACTAGCGGGGCAAGAGACCCAGTACTTC. Its protein product is CASRLGLAGQETQYF. The full variable domain, rest sourced from reference TRBV2 and TRBJ2-5, is EPEVTQTPSHQVTQMGQEVILRCVPISNHLYFYWYRQILGQKVEFLVSFYNNEISEKSEIFDDQFSVERPDGSNFTLKIRSTKLEDSAMYFCASRLGLAGQETQYFGPGTRLLVL.

This chain links TRBV6-6 with TRBJ2-2; 9 bases agree with TRBD2. CDR3 length equals 14 residues. The germline V gene has CDR1 MNHNY and CDR2 SVGAGI (reference sequence). The junction had 4 bases not matched to a gene; V was cut back by 6 bases and J by 5 bases. CDR3: CASRGSGGTGELFF. The CDR3 DNA reads TGTGCCAGCAGGGGTAGCGGGGGAACCGGGGAGCTGTTTTTT.

The chain employs TRBV7-2 and TRBJ2-2, with unresolved D. V was cut by 1 base and J by 0 bases, with 6 bases left in between. The CDR3 spans 15 residues. CDR1 is SGHTA and CDR2 is FQGNSA in the germline V gene. This CDR3 is CASSLESTNTGELFF. CDR3 coding DNA: TGTGCCAGCAGCTTAGAGTCTACGAACACCGGGGAGCTGTTTTTT.

This clone was seen a single time. V and J are TRBV5-8 and TRBJ2-3; unclear D gene. Trimming left V 0 bases short and J 0 bases short, with 2 bases between. Germline-derived CDR1 and CDR2 are SGHTS and YDEGEE. The CDR3 is 13 residues long. CDR3 nucleotides: TGTGCCAGCAGCTTGGCTAGCACAGATACGCAGTATTTT. Its protein product is CASSLASTDTQYF.

The chain uses TRBV3-1 (or the pseudogene TRBV3-2) and TRBJ1-4, with 9 bases lining up with TRBD1. The CDR3 spans 15 residues. J lost 7 bases, V lost 5 bases, and 8 bases had no gene match. Germline CDR1 and CDR2: LGHDT and YNNKEL (reference sequence). The CDR3 nucleotides read TGTGCCAGCAGCGCCTACAGGGGGCTCGGTGAAAAACTGTTTTTT. Its translation is CASSAYRGLGEKLFF.

V gene TRBV9 combines with J gene TRBJ1-4, with TRBD1 as a possible D gene (6 bases). V was pared by 5 bases and J by 0 bases, with 11 bases between. CDR1 is SGDLS, CDR2 YYNGEE, per germline. The CDR3 totals 15 residues. The DNA of the CDR3 is TGTGCCAGCAGTCAAACAGGGACAACTAATGAAAAACTGTTTTTT. It codes for CASSQTGTTNEKLFF. The variable domain in full, with the rest retrieved from reference TRBV9 and TRBJ1-4, is DSGVTQTPKHLITATGQRVTLRCSPRSGDLSVYWYQQSLDQGLQFLIQYYNGEERAKGNILERFSAQQFPDLHSELNLSSLELGDSALYFCASSQTGTTNEKLFFGSGTQLSVL.

V usage is TRBV7-2 and J usage is TRBJ1-6, with 7 bases fitting TRBD1. Per the germline V gene, CDR1 is SGHTA and CDR2 is FQGNSA. CDR3 length: 18 residues. Germline trimming cut 4 bases from V and 7 bases from J; bases unmatched to any gene: 16. CDR3 coding DNA: TGTGCCAGCAGCTCCGGATTGACAGGGCCTCGAGACAATTCACCCCTCCACTTT. This encodes CASSSGLTGPRDNSPLHF.

CDR3 residues: CATRQGRIVNTEAFF. DNA of the CDR3: TGTGCCACCAGACAGGGTAGGATAGTGAACACTGAAGCTTTCTTT. V gene TRBV2 combines with J gene TRBJ1-1; 7 bases are shared with TRBD1. Unmatched junction bases numbered 11, after V lost 10 bases and J lost 0 bases. CDR1 and CDR2 (germline): SNHLY, FYNNEI. This CDR3 is built from 15 residues.

The chain is built from TRBV18 and TRBJ2-5, with 7 bases identical to TRBD1. V lost 0 bases to trimming and J lost 8 bases; unmatched junction nucleotides: 6. CDR3 length: 14 residues. Germline V CDR1 and CDR2: KGHSH, LQKENI. DNA of the CDR3: TGTGCCAGCTCACCACCGCGAAGGGGGCAAACCCAGTACTTC. Translated, it gives CASSPPRRGQTQYF. Using reference TRBV18 and TRBJ2-5 for the parts outside the CDR3, the full variable domain is NAGVMQNPRHLVRRRGQEARLRCSPMKGHSHVYWYRQLPEEGLKFMVYLQKENIIDESGMPKERFSAEFPKEGPSILRIQQVVRGDSAAYFCASSPPRRGQTQYFGPGTRLLVL.

The DNA of the CDR3 is TGTGCCAGCAGCACGATCGAGGGAGAGACCCAGTACTTC. Its protein product is CASSTIEGETQYF. The chain recombines TRBV7-3 with TRBJ2-5; D is perhaps TRBD2 (5 bases). The length of the CDR3 is 13 residues. Trimming shortened V by 5 bases and J by 4 bases, and 11 bases separated the two germline ends. Germline-derived CDR1 and CDR2 are SGHTA and FQGTGA.

This chain uses TRBV7-9 with TRBJ2-1; 11 positions agree with TRBD2. The germline V gene encodes CDR1 SEHNR and CDR2 FQNEAQ (reference sequence). The CDR3 spans 15 residues. The V segment lost 6 bases and the J segment 9 bases; nucleotides outside the gene matches: 10. This CDR3 reads CASSPIAGGLGEQFF. The CDR3 DNA sequence: TGTGCCAGCAGTCCTATAGCGGGGGGGCTCGGTGAGCAGTTCTTC.

The V call is TRBV2, the J call TRBJ2-3; weak D call: TRBD2 (5 bases). This CDR3 contains 16 residues. The ends were cut back, 1 base at V and 1 base at J, with 12 bases in the middle. CDR1 SNHLY and CDR2 FYNNEI come from the germline V gene. CDR3: CASSEGWTRRTDTQYF. CDR3 bases: TGTGCCAGCAGTGAAGGATGGACTCGTCGCACAGATACGCAGTATTTT.

The rearrangement links TRBV5-1 to TRBJ2-3, with 8 nucleotides matching TRBD2. J gave up 0 bases and V 0 bases, and 3 bases lay outside the gene matches. The CDR3 is made up of 16 amino acids. The germline gives CDR1 SGHRS, CDR2 YFSETQ. The CDR3 is CASSLVSGVSTDTQYF. The CDR3 region has the DNA TGCGCCAGCAGCTTGGTTAGCGGGGTGAGCACAGATACGCAGTATTTT.

This chain links TRBV7-9 with TRBJ2-3; 7 bases align to TRBD2. Germline V gives CDR1 SEHNR, CDR2 FQNEAQ (reference sequence). The V gene end was trimmed by 4 bases and the J gene end by 6 bases; junction bases not matched to a gene: 10. This CDR3 has 15 amino acids. The CDR3 is CASSYGAGPTDTQYF. The CDR3 nucleotides are TGTGCCAGCAGCTACGGAGCGGGGCCGACGGATACGCAGTATTTT.

This sequence joins TRBV4-3 and TRBJ1-4; 8 bases agree with TRBD1. This CDR3 has 15 amino acids. CDR1 and CDR2 from the germline V gene are LGHNA and YSLEER. The junction had 8 bases not matched to a gene; V was cut back by 4 bases and J by 7 bases. For the CDR3, the DNA is TGCGCCAGCAGCCGAACAGGGGGGTTCTTTGAAAAACTGTTTTTT. Protein sequence: CASSRTGGFFEKLFF.

The J gene is TRBJ2-5, the V gene TRBV6-5; a possible D gene is TRBD2 (5 bases). Germline V gene lookup returns CDR1 MNHEY and CDR2 SVGAGI. The CDR3 totals 12 residues. Trimming stripped 8 bases from V and 4 bases from J, with 11 bases between. CDR3 in DNA: TGTGCCAGCGCCGAGGGTCGAGAGACCCAGTACTTC. Its protein is CASAEGRETQYF.

The chain uses TRBV3-1 (or the pseudogene TRBV3-2) and TRBJ1-3; TRBD1 matches 8 bases. The CDR3 is 16 residues long. Germline-derived CDR1 and CDR2 are LGHDT and YNNKEL (reference sequence). J gave up 5 bases and V 5 bases, and 11 bases lay outside the gene matches. In DNA, the CDR3 is TGTGCCAGCAGCTTTCGCGGACAGGGAAGCAGAAACACCATATATTTT. Amino acid sequence: CASSFRGQGSRNTIYF.

This chain joins TRBV18 and TRBJ2-5; a possible D gene is TRBD2 (5 bases). The V end lost 1 base, the J end lost 1 base, and 19 bases lay between the germline ends. CDR3 length: 18 residues. CDR1 is KGHSH, CDR2 LQKENI, per germline. The CDR3 DNA reads TGTGCCAGCTCACCACTGACCCCGATGCCGGACTTCCAAGAGACCCAGTACTTC. It specifies CASSPLTPMPDFQETQYF. The full variable domain, in which reference TRBV18 and TRBJ2-5 provide the parts outside the CDR3, is NAGVMQNPRHLVRRRGQEARLRCSPMKGHSHVYWYRQLPEEGLKFMVYLQKENIIDESGMPKERFSAEFPKEGPSILRIQQVVRGDSAAYFCASSPLTPMPDFQETQYFGPGTRLLVL.

There are a few counts of this clone. The V gene is TRBV4-2, the J gene TRBJ1-5; possibly TRBD1 for D (5 bases). V lost 4 bases to trimming and J lost 3 bases, with 16 bases between them. There are 16 residues in the CDR3. Germline V lookup: CDR1 LGHNA, CDR2 YNFKEQ. This chain's CDR3 is CASSRSLGTDNQPQHF. For the CDR3, the DNA is TGTGCCAGCAGCCGCTCTCTGGGGACTGACAATCAGCCCCAGCATTTT.

The chain is built from TRBV19 and TRBJ1-3, with D hard to call. Germline CDR1 and CDR2: LNHDA and SQIVND (reference sequence). The CDR3 is 14 amino acids. V dropped 4 bases and J dropped 0 bases, with 7 bases sitting between them. As DNA, the CDR3 is TGTGCCAGTAGTAGCGGATTCTCTGGAAACACCATATATTTT. Translated, it gives CASSSGFSGNTIYF.

The chain combines TRBV18 with TRBJ2-1, with 7 bases fitting TRBD1. V dropped 1 base and J dropped 0; count of bases not matched to a gene: 6. CDR1 and CDR2 (germline): KGHSH, LQKENI. The length of the CDR3 is 17 residues. DNA of the CDR3: TGTGCCAGCTCACCACAGGGACAGTCGAGCTCCTACAATGAGCAGTTCTTC. Protein sequence: CASSPQGQSSSYNEQFF.

The chain combines TRBV2 with TRBJ1-2; 8 nucleotides line up with TRBD1. Trimming cost V 7 bases and J 6 bases; bases outside gene matches: 4. CDR3 length equals 12 residues. Per the germline V gene, CDR1 is SNHLY and CDR2 is FYNNEI. The DNA of the CDR3 is TGTGCCAGCAAAGGACAGGGAGATGGCTACACCTTC. Its translation: CASKGQGDGYTF.

CDR3 sequence: CASSYNRDTSYEQYF. For the CDR3, the DNA is TGTGCCAGCAGTTACAACCGGGACACCTCCTACGAGCAGTACTTC. The chain joins TRBV6-5 to TRBJ2-7, with D tentatively TRBD1 (6 bases). The germline gives CDR1 MNHEY, CDR2 SVGAGI. V dropped 2 bases and J dropped 0 bases, with 11 bases sitting between them. The CDR3 runs to 15 residues.